Each of the 24 T cell receptor beta chains below was sequenced from the same sample in a study of blood T cell repertoires in COVID-19. The method was immunoSEQ multiplex PCR; TCRdb's version includes in-frame clones alone and lacks a portion of them. This sample yields about 200,000 clones, of which roughly nine tenths are seen a single time; 0.78% belongs to the top ten. Sequences were obtained from peripheral blood. These receptors came from a woman aged 65 to 85 with acute or convalescent COVID-19.

The chain couples TRBV18 to TRBJ1-2; 9 nucleotides align to TRBD1. CDR3 length: 12 amino acids. CDR1 KGHSH and CDR2 LQKENI come from the germline V gene. Trimming at V came to 4 bases and at J to 8 bases, leaving 2 bases not matched to a gene. The CDR3 spells CASSRDREGYTF. As DNA, the CDR3 is TGTGCCAGCTCACGGGACAGGGAAGGCTACACCTTC.

The chain couples TRBV11-3 to TRBJ2-3; 8 bases agree with TRBD1. V shed 4 bases and J 2 bases; nucleotides not matched to a gene: 8. CDR1 and CDR2 (germline): SGHNT, YENEEA. The CDR3 runs to 16 residues. The CDR3 region has the DNA TGTGCCAGCAGCTCCGGACAGGGTCGGTACACAGATACGCAGTATTTT. It codes for CASSSGQGRYTDTQYF.

J is TRBJ1-5 and V is TRBV7-9; TRBD1 is a possible D gene (6 bases). Per germline, CDR1 SEHNR and CDR2 FQNEAQ (reference sequence). CDR3 length: 16 amino acids. V lost 1 base, J lost 1 base, and 11 bases lay in between. The CDR3 nucleotides are TGTGCCAGCAGCTTAGATCGGGGGGCCAGCAATCAGCCCCAGCATTTT. Translation: CASSLDRGASNQPQHF.

This chain links TRBV11-2 with TRBJ1-6; a possible D gene is TRBD1 (5 bases). Looked up from germline, CDR1 is SGHAT and CDR2 is FQNNGV. Trimming left V 0 bases short and J 14 bases short, with 8 bases between. The CDR3 runs to 12 residues. CDR3 region: CASSLDRGTLHF. The DNA for the CDR3 is TGTGCCAGCAGCTTAGATAGGGGCACCCTCCACTTT.

The chain employs TRBV5-1 and TRBJ1-1; 7 bases are shared with TRBD1. Germline CDR1 SGHRS, CDR2 YFSETQ. The CDR3 loop spans 16 amino acids. V lost 0 bases, J lost 2 bases, and 7 bases stayed unmatched. CDR3 in amino acids: CASSLEGRGGNTEAFF. The CDR3 nucleotides read TGCGCCAGCAGCTTGGAGGGGCGAGGGGGCAACACTGAAGCTTTCTTT.

This sequence joins TRBV28 and TRBJ1-4; no definite D call. Germline CDR1 is MDHEN and CDR2 is SYDVKM. The CDR3 runs 12 residues. Trimming removed 6 bases at V and 7 bases at J, with 9 bases between. CDR3 protein: CASRRGGEKLFF. CDR3 nucleotides: TGTGCCAGCAGGCGTGGCGGTGAAAAACTGTTTTTT.

This clone occurred once. The CDR3 spells CASSLLGQVQETQYF. The DNA for the CDR3 is TGCGCCAGCAGCCTACTAGGACAGGTCCAAGAGACCCAGTACTTC. The chain links TRBV5-1 to TRBJ2-5; TRBD1 aligns across 7 bases. This CDR3 is built from 15 residues. Germline CDR1 SGHRS, CDR2 YFSETQ. V was clipped by 4 bases and J by 1 base; unmatched bases: 7. Together with reference TRBV5-1 and TRBJ2-5, the CDR3 gives the full variable domain: KAGVTQTPRYLIKTRGQQVTLSCSPISGHRSVSWYQQTPGQGLQFLFEYFSETQRNKGNFPGRFSGRQFSNSRSEMNVSTLELGDSALYLCASSLLGQVQETQYFGPGTRLLVL.

The CDR3 here is CASASDGETQYF. The CDR3 nucleotides are TGCGCCAGCGCCTCCGACGGGGAGACCCAGTACTTC. This chain links TRBV10-2 with TRBJ2-5; D is undetermined. V lost 8 bases to trimming and J lost 5 bases, with 12 bases between them. Germline V gives CDR1 WSHSY, CDR2 SAAADI. The CDR3 is made up of 12 amino acids.

The CDR3 protein is CASSLAETGGSLHEKLFF. The CDR3 bases are TGTGCCAGCAGCTTAGCGGAGACAGGGGGCAGCCTTCATGAAAAACTGTTTTTT. The V and J genes are TRBV11-3 and TRBJ1-4, with 10 bases lining up with TRBD1. The CDR3 runs 18 residues. Germline values: CDR1 SGHNT, CDR2 YENEEA. V trimming: 1 base; J trimming: 6 bases; junction bases outside the gene matches: 11. Together with reference TRBV11-3 and TRBJ1-4, the CDR3 gives the full variable domain: EAGVVQSPRYKIIEKKQPVAFWCNPISGHNTLYWYLQNLGQGPELLIRYENEEAVDDSQLPKDRFSAERLKGVDSTLKIQPAELGDSAVYLCASSLAETGGSLHEKLFFGSGTQLSVL.

This chain connects TRBV7-2 to TRBJ2-3; unclear D gene. The V gene's germline CDR1 is SGHTA and CDR2 FQGNSA. The CDR3 contains 13 residues. The V gene lost 3 bases and the J gene lost 2 bases, with 6 bases spanning the gap. The CDR3 protein is CASSFGYTDTQYF. The CDR3 DNA reads TGTGCCAGCAGCTTCGGGTACACAGATACGCAGTATTTT.

The V call is TRBV11-2, the J call TRBJ1-1; D gene uncertain. Trimming removed 7 bases from V and 4 bases from J, with 13 bases in between. Germline CDR1 reads SGHAT; CDR2 reads FQNNGV. The CDR3 spans 13 residues. This CDR3 is CASKKGASTEAFF. Here the CDR3 DNA reads TGTGCCAGCAAGAAGGGAGCGAGCACTGAAGCTTTCTTT.

The rearrangement links TRBV7-9 to TRBJ1-1; D remains ambiguous. V was clipped by 1 base and J by 7 bases, with 7 bases between them. Looked up from germline, CDR1 is SEHNR and CDR2 is FQNEAQ (reference sequence). This CDR3 region has 12 residues. In DNA form, the CDR3 reads TGTGCCAGCAGCTTAGGGGCGAATGAAGCTTTCTTT. Protein product: CASSLGANEAFF.

The V gene is TRBV6-2 or TRBV6-3, the J gene TRBJ2-7, with 13 nucleotides matching TRBD2. There are 17 residues in the CDR3. J lost 2 bases, V lost 6 bases, and 10 bases had no gene match. Looked up from germline, CDR1 is MNHEY and CDR2 is SVGEGT. The CDR3 DNA sequence: TGTGCCAGCAGCCGGACTAGCGGGGGACCTATAACCTACGAGCAGTACTTC. Translating it yields CASSRTSGGPITYEQYF.

This clone was observed a handful of times. J is TRBJ2-1 and V is TRBV28, with D maybe TRBD2 (7 bases). Germline V CDR1 and CDR2: MDHEN, SYDVKM. The CDR3 consists of 15 residues. Trimming removed 3 bases from V and 8 bases from J, with 17 bases in between. The CDR3: CASSLGGRGRYEQFF. DNA of the CDR3: TGTGCCAGCAGTTTGGGAGGGAGGGGGAGATATGAGCAGTTCTTC.

The chain carries TRBV6-2 or TRBV6-3 and TRBJ1-1, with a tentative D call TRBD1 (6 bases). Germline CDR1 and CDR2: MNHEY and SVGEGT. Deletions cut 6 bases from V and 3 bases from J, with 14 bases between. The CDR3 spans 14 residues. This CDR3 reads CASSPGQIYTEAFF. For the CDR3, the DNA is TGTGCCAGCAGCCCCGGACAGATTTACACTGAAGCTTTCTTT.

CDR3 in DNA: TGTGCCAGCTCACCCTTTCCCGGGACACCCCCTAACTATGGCTACACCTTC. Amino acid sequence: CASSPFPGTPPNYGYTF. The chain recombines TRBV18 with TRBJ1-2; weak D call: TRBD1 (6 bases). The CDR3 loop spans 17 amino acids. The V and J ends lost 3 bases and 0 bases respectively, with 17 bases between them. From germline, CDR1 is KGHSH and CDR2 LQKENI.

The chain combines TRBV18 with TRBJ2-1; tentative D call: TRBD1 (6 bases). Germline V gene sequence: CDR1 KGHSH, CDR2 LQKENI. V was shortened by 6 bases and J by 0 bases, with 15 bases between the two germline ends. The CDR3 spans 16 residues. Here the CDR3 DNA reads TGTGCCAGCTCGAAGTGGTACAGGGACTCCTACAATGAGCAGTTCTTC. Its protein is CASSKWYRDSYNEQFF.

This chain's CDR3 is CASSPTLAINEQFF. The CDR3 DNA follows: TGTGCCAGCAGTCCCACCTTAGCAATCAATGAGCAGTTCTTC. The V call is TRBV6-4, the J call TRBJ2-1; D gene ambiguous. Germline V lookup: CDR1 MRHNA, CDR2 SNTAGT. The V end was cut by 5 bases, the J end by 6 bases, with 14 bases between. The CDR3 is 14 amino acids.

The chain has TRBV29-1 and TRBJ2-1; perhaps TRBD1 as D (6 bases). Per the germline V gene, CDR1 is SQVTM and CDR2 is ANQGSEA. Trimming pared 7 bases from V and 6 bases from J, leaving 25 bases between. There are 16 residues in the CDR3. The CDR3 protein is CSELKHRASVGNEQFF. The CDR3 nucleotides are TGCAGCGAGTTGAAGCACAGGGCGTCCGTGGGCAATGAGCAGTTCTTC.

V and J are TRBV5-1 and TRBJ2-1; TRBD2 aligns across 10 bases. CDR3 length equals 14 residues. V dropped 4 bases and J dropped 10; count of bases not matched to a gene: 8. Germline CDR1 SGHRS, CDR2 YFSETQ. The CDR3 here is CASSRSGGAGEQFF. CDR3 coding DNA: TGCGCCAGCAGCCGAAGCGGGGGGGCTGGAGAGCAGTTCTTC.

The V and J genes are TRBV13 and TRBJ2-2, with D perhaps TRBD2 (5 bases). This CDR3 is 14 amino acids long. Germline-derived CDR1 and CDR2 are PRHDT and FYEKMQ (reference sequence). Trimming took 5 bases from V and 1 from J, leaving 8 bases between them. Here the CDR3 DNA reads TGTGCCAGCAGCCGAGGGAAGAACACCGGGGAGCTGTTTTTT. It yields the protein CASSRGKNTGELFF.

The rearrangement links TRBV28 to TRBJ2-7; weak D call: TRBD1 (6 bases). V was cut by 5 bases and J by 5 bases, with 16 bases left in between. Germline V lookup: CDR1 MDHEN, CDR2 SYDVKM. The CDR3 loop spans 14 amino acids. The CDR3 sequence: CASSGTPTYHEQYF. The DNA of the CDR3 is TGTGCCAGCAGTGGGACACCTACCTACCACGAGCAGTACTTC.

The chain is built from TRBV4-2 and TRBJ2-4, with 8 bases fitting TRBD2. The ends lost 1 base at V and 0 bases at J; junction bases unmatched: 2. The CDR3 totals 16 residues. The germline V gene has CDR1 LGHNA and CDR2 YNFKEQ. This CDR3 is CASSQVTSGAKNIQYF. CDR3 bases: TGTGCCAGCAGCCAAGTTACTAGCGGAGCCAAAAACATTCAGTACTTC.

This rearrangement joins TRBV28 to TRBJ2-2; possibly TRBD2 for D (6 bases). The CDR3 consists of 14 residues. Trimming removed 11 bases at V and 0 bases at J, with 13 bases between. Germline assignment: CDR1 MDHEN and CDR2 SYDVKM. CDR3 loop: CAGRRGSNTGELFF. CDR3 coding DNA: TGTGCCGGACGGAGGGGCTCGAACACCGGGGAGCTGTTTTTT.